The 2 T cell receptor beta chains in this list originate from one sample, sequenced in a study of T cells in Graves' hyperthyroidism and ophthalmopathy. There were TCR beta CDR3 regions amplified from RNA transcripts. With the HTBI primer set, the TCR CDR3 went through a first round of RT-PCR. MiXCR was run by TCRdb on the multiplex PCR reads, yielding one entry per CDR3 protein. The sample carries fewer than 550,000 distinct CDR3 sequences, approximately 15% recorded once. The specimen sequenced was blood. The receptor source for this set is a woman in her late teens or twenties with Graves' hyperthyroidism.

This clonotype was recorded many times. This chain connects TRBV12-3 or TRBV12-4 to TRBJ1-1, with D perhaps matching TRBD1 (6 bases). V was cut by 6 bases and J by 0 bases, with 11 bases left in between. The CDR3 consists of 14 residues. The CDR3 sequence is CASSPRGMNTEAFF. CDR3 DNA sequence: TGTGCCAGCAGCCCCAGGGGTATGAACACTGAAGCTTTCTTT.

This clonotype was seen at least ten times. This sequence joins TRBV7-2 and TRBJ1-3; the D is unclear. V was trimmed by 4 bases and J by 5 bases, leaving 6 bases between them. Germline V gene lookup returns CDR1 SGHTA and CDR2 FQGNSA. The CDR3 is 12 amino acids. The CDR3 sequence is CASSSQRNTIYF. CDR3 bases: TGTGCCAGCAGCTCCCAAAGAAACACCATATATTTT.